Listed here are 25 T cell receptor beta chains from one sample, sequenced in a study of T cells in Graves' hyperthyroidism and ophthalmopathy. RNA transcripts gave rise to amplified TCR beta CDR3 regions. Using the HTBI primer set, a first-round RT-PCR was run on the TCR CDR3. TCRdb re-called the multiplex PCR reads with MiXCR, one entry per CDR3 protein. This table holds under 350,000 distinct CDR3 sequences, 25% to 30% found once. Specimen: blood. The receptors stem from a man in his forties with Graves' hyperthyroidism that later progressed to Graves' ophthalmopathy.

This clonotype appeared many times. The chain couples TRBV11-1 to TRBJ2-3; no firm D call. The CDR3 contains 15 residues. Looked up from germline, CDR1 is SGHAT and CDR2 is FQDESV (reference sequence). V gave up 4 bases and J gave up 4 bases, with 15 bases separating them. The DNA for the CDR3 is TGTGCCAGCAGCTCTTCCAGGAAGAGTGCAGATACGCAGTATTTT. Amino acids: CASSSSRKSADTQYF.

In its sample, this clonotype was seen many times. The chain joins TRBV11-3 to TRBJ1-1, with D unclear. V was trimmed by 7 bases and J by 5 bases, leaving 11 bases between them. Germline values: CDR1 SGHNT, CDR2 YENEEA. The CDR3 consists of 12 residues. In nucleotides, the CDR3 is TGTGCCAGCAACGACCGGGGTACTGAAGCTTTCTTT. Its translation: CASNDRGTEAFF.

In its sample, this clonotype was seen many times. A junction end diverges from the germline sequence, so it may reflect a read error. The chain carries TRBV18 and TRBJ1-1, with D possibly being TRBD1 (5 bases). The CDR3 spans 14 residues. CDR1 is KGHSH and CDR2 is LQKENI in the germline V gene. The CDR3 coding sequence is TGTGCCAGCTCACCTTCACAGGAGAACGCTGAAGCTTTCTTT. This translates into CASSPSQENAEAFF.

At least ten counts were recorded for this clonotype. The chain couples TRBV5-1 to TRBJ1-3; D gene unclear. Trimming took 0 bases from V and 4 from J, leaving 5 bases between them. Per the germline V gene, CDR1 is SGHRS and CDR2 is YFSETQ. The CDR3 contains 13 residues. The CDR3 DNA reads TGCGCCAGCAGCTTGGACGCGGGAAACACCATATATTTT. Translated: CASSLDAGNTIYF.

V is TRBV9 and J is TRBJ2-5, with a weak D call TRBD1 (6 bases). Germline CDR1 and CDR2: SGDLS and YYNGEE. Between the trimmed V and J ends, which lost 4 bases and 5 bases, there was a span of 15 bases. CDR3 size: 14 residues. This CDR3 is CASSSTPGVETQYF. The CDR3 region has the DNA TGTGCCAGCAGCTCGACCCCAGGGGTTGAGACCCAGTACTTC. Full variable domain (outside the CDR3, taken from reference TRBV9 and TRBJ2-5): DSGVTQTPKHLITATGQRVTLRCSPRSGDLSVYWYQQSLDQGLQFLIQYYNGEERAKGNILERFSAQQFPDLHSELNLSSLELGDSALYFCASSSTPGVETQYFGPGTRLLVL.

This clonotype has at least ten counts. This may come from a read error, since a much larger clone is one base off. The chain recombines TRBV20-1 with TRBJ1-1; TRBD1 matches 9 bases. Germline CDR1 DFQATT, CDR2 SNEGSKA (reference sequence). V gave up 0 bases and J gave up 3 bases; unmatched junction bases: 8. The CDR3 is 16 residues long. The CDR3 bases are TGCAGTGCTAGAGAGGGACAGGGTTCAGTGGACACTGAAGCTTTCTTT. Its protein product is CSAREGQGSVDTEAFF.

This chain connects TRBV13 to TRBJ2-5, with a possible D match to TRBD2 (5 bases). This CDR3 has 12 amino acids. Germline V CDR1 and CDR2: PRHDT, FYEKMQ (reference sequence). The V end lost 5 bases, the J end lost 7 bases, and 11 bases lay between the germline ends. CDR3 nucleotides: TGTGCCAGCAGCCTTAGCCGGGGGACCCAGTACTTC. It is translated as CASSLSRGTQYF.

This clonotype has more than one count but fewer than ten. V gene TRBV6-1 combines with J gene TRBJ1-4, with D possibly matching TRBD1 (6 bases). The CDR3 is 15 residues long. The germline CDR1 and CDR2 sequences are MNHNS and SASEGT. Trimming took off 4 bases at V and 6 bases at J, with 15 bases between the two ends. The CDR3 DNA reads TGTGCCAGCAGTGCCTACGTGGGGGGCGATGAAAAACTGTTTTTT. This gives the protein CASSAYVGGDEKLFF.

The chain links TRBV12-3 or TRBV12-4 to TRBJ1-3, with a possible D match to TRBD1 (6 bases). This CDR3 spans 14 amino acids. The V and J ends lost 7 bases and 0 bases respectively, with 10 bases between them. The CDR3 nucleotides read TGTGCCAGCAATCCGGACAGCTCTGGAAACACCATATATTTT. It yields the protein CASNPDSSGNTIYF.

Only one count was recorded for this clonotype. The chain uses TRBV10-3 and TRBJ2-7, with 7 bases aligning to TRBD2. This CDR3 is built from 12 residues. Germline CDR1 ENHRY, CDR2 SYGVKD. V shed 10 bases and J 5 bases; nucleotides not matched to a gene: 8. The CDR3 spells CATQSAGDEQYF. In DNA, the CDR3 is TGTGCCACCCAATCCGCGGGGGACGAGCAGTACTTC.

In its sample, this clonotype was seen many times. This chain connects TRBV7-3 to TRBJ2-2; no clear D gene. V lost 3 bases, J lost 6 bases, and 5 bases lay in between. The CDR3 runs 12 residues. Germline CDR1 reads SGHTA; CDR2 reads FQGTGA. CDR3 region: CASSLSAGELFF. The CDR3, as DNA: TGTGCCAGCAGCTTGAGCGCCGGGGAGCTGTTTTTT.

The chain carries TRBV7-9 and TRBJ2-5, with TRBD2 as a possible D gene (5 bases). CDR3 length: 16 residues. Germline CDR1 and CDR2: SEHNR and FQNEAQ (reference sequence). Deletions cut 10 bases from V and 10 bases from J, with 31 bases between. Here the CDR3 reads CATPPPTKNIREGQYF. The DNA of the CDR3 is TGTGCCACCCCCCCACCGACAAAAAATATAAGAGAGGGCCAGTACTTC.

In its sample, this clonotype was seen many times. V usage is TRBV3-1 and J usage is TRBJ2-7; 8 positions agree with TRBD1. The V and J ends lost 2 bases and 5 bases, in that order; junction bases with no gene match: 8. The CDR3 is 15 amino acids. Germline lookup yields CDR1 LGHDT and CDR2 YNNKEL (reference sequence). In DNA, the CDR3 is TGTGCCAGCAGCCAAACCGGGACAGGTAATGACGAGCAGTACTTC. Its translation: CASSQTGTGNDEQYF.

This clonotype was recorded at least ten times. The chain recombines TRBV28 with TRBJ1-6; 8 bases map to TRBD1. CDR1 MDHEN and CDR2 SYDVKM come from the germline V gene. CDR3 length equals 15 residues. V shed 5 bases, J shed 7 bases, and the junction held 7 bases outside the gene matches. The CDR3 loop reads CASSLRTGLNSPLHF. Here the CDR3 DNA reads TGTGCCAGCAGTCTCAGGACAGGGTTGAATTCACCCCTCCACTTT.

The chain has TRBV20-1 and TRBJ2-7; 8 bases are shared with TRBD1. The V and J ends lost 5 bases and 2 bases, in that order; junction bases with no gene match: 20. CDR3 length equals 18 residues. Germline CDR1 reads DFQATT; CDR2 reads SNEGSKA (reference sequence). CDR3 nucleotides: TGCAGTGCTCTTGGCACGTTATGGACGACAGGGGCGACCTACGAGCAGTACTTC. This encodes CSALGTLWTTGATYEQYF.

This clonotype showed up many times. The V and J genes are TRBV5-1 and TRBJ1-2, with D perhaps matching TRBD1 (5 bases). The germline V and J ends were trimmed by 0 bases and 5 bases, with 8 bases remaining between them. Germline CDR1 and CDR2: SGHRS and YFSETQ. The CDR3 has 13 amino acids. In DNA, the CDR3 is TGCGCCAGCAGCTTGGCAGGGCCTTATGGCTACACCTTC. It specifies CASSLAGPYGYTF. The whole variable domain, remainder taken from reference TRBV5-1 and TRBJ1-2, is KAGVTQTPRYLIKTRGQQVTLSCSPISGHRSVSWYQQTPGQGLQFLFEYFSETQRNKGNFPGRFSGRQFSNSRSEMNVSTLELGDSALYLCASSLAGPYGYTFGSGTRLTVV.

In this sample, this clonotype turned up many times. The rearrangement uses TRBV19 and TRBJ1-5; 9 positions match TRBD1. The germline gives CDR1 LNHDA, CDR2 SQIVND (reference sequence). J was trimmed by 3 bases and V by 8 bases; bases with no gene match: 11. This CDR3 is 16 amino acids long. This CDR3 is CASRISRDRDNQPQHF. CDR3 DNA sequence: TGTGCCAGTCGCATAAGTCGGGACAGGGACAATCAGCCCCAGCATTTT.

The chain uses TRBV12-3 or TRBV12-4 and TRBJ1-1; 8 bases fit TRBD1. This CDR3 has 14 amino acids. V lost 8 bases and J lost 6; bases outside the gene matches: 11. CDR3 residues: CASGVGQGTSEAFF. CDR3 coding DNA: TGTGCCAGCGGGGTCGGACAGGGAACGTCTGAAGCTTTCTTT.

The table lists this clonotype with many counts. This chain connects TRBV11-3 to TRBJ2-5; 8 nucleotides agree with TRBD1. CDR1 and CDR2 (germline): SGHNT, YENEEA. The length of the CDR3 is 14 residues. The V gene end was trimmed by 5 bases and the J gene end by 2 bases; junction bases not matched to a gene: 4. CDR3 sequence (DNA): TGTGCCAGCAGCCCCTGGACAGGGCAAGAGACCCAGTACTTC. It translates to CASSPWTGQETQYF.

This clonotype occurred many times. CDR3 coding DNA: TGCAGTGCTAGAATAAGCCCCCAAGAGACCCAGTACTTC. Encoded protein: CSARISPQETQYF. This rearrangement joins TRBV20-1 to TRBJ2-5; D gene ambiguous. In germline, CDR1 is DFQATT, CDR2 SNEGSKA (reference sequence). Deletions cut 2 bases from V and 1 base from J, with 8 bases between. The CDR3 contains 13 residues.

This clonotype was seen ten or more times. The V and J genes are TRBV29-1 and TRBJ2-7; 7 bases match TRBD2. The CDR3 is made up of 11 amino acids. The V and J ends lost 2 bases and 7 bases, in that order; junction bases with no gene match: 2. CDR1 and CDR2 from the germline V gene are SQVTM and ANQGSEA. In DNA, the CDR3 is TGCAGCGTTGAAACAGCGGGGGAGCAGTACTTC. It is translated as CSVETAGEQYF.

This clonotype was seen a handful of times. This chain uses TRBV12-3 or TRBV12-4 with TRBJ1-2; 7 nucleotides line up with TRBD1. The CDR3 has 12 residues. The trim removed 5 bases at V and 8 bases at J, leaving 5 bases unmatched. CDR3 in DNA: TGTGCCAGCAGTGCGACAGGGAAAGGCTACACCTTC. As protein: CASSATGKGYTF.

This clonotype was observed once. The chain recombines TRBV27 with TRBJ1-2, with a possible D match to TRBD1 (5 bases). The CDR3 covers 14 residues. Germline V gene sequence: CDR1 MNHEY, CDR2 SMNVEV (reference sequence). Trimming took off 4 bases at V and 7 bases at J, with 16 bases between the two ends. The CDR3 region has the DNA TGTGCCAGCAGTTCCCCTGGGTTAGGGGTTGGCTACACCTTC. This sequence encodes CASSSPGLGVGYTF.

The V gene is TRBV12-5, the J gene TRBJ2-7; D remains unclear. The length of the CDR3 is 15 residues. The germline CDR1 and CDR2 sequences are LGHNT and FRNRAP. V lost 0 bases and J lost 6, with 15 bases in between. CDR3 residues: CASGLVQQGPSEQYF. The CDR3 coding sequence is TGTGCTAGTGGTTTGGTACAACAAGGCCCCTCCGAGCAGTACTTC.

This rearrangement joins TRBV2 to TRBJ1-5, with D unclear. The CDR3 has 13 amino acids. V was trimmed by 7 bases and J by 5 bases, leaving 12 bases between them. The germline gives CDR1 SNHLY, CDR2 FYNNEI. As DNA, the CDR3 is TGTGCCAGCACTGTTACGGAGGATCAGCCCCAGCATTTT. This translates into CASTVTEDQPQHF.